This TCR beta chain was sequenced for a study of shared clonotypes between healthy human individuals. With respect to this clone: What it recognizes is unknown.

Whole-study findings and limits: Represented diversity (both genetic and exposure-history) was limited by the small number of donors. Naive subsets typically showed greater estimated richness than memory subsets.

In the original analysis: ImmunoSEQ supplied junction-only sequences lacking quality scores, so filtering was different. Here immunoSEQ multiplex PCR was the method, and the copy in TCRdb shows in-frame clones only, minus some. V, J and clone size derive from that table, while D and trimming were established from the DNA sequence. Here the sample spans about 2,100,000 clones, around 93% being singletons. V dropped 5 bases and J dropped 0 bases, with 11 bases sitting between them. CDR3 size: 14 residues. CDR1 SQVTM and CDR2 ANQGSEA come from the germline V gene. Naive CD8 cells lacked CD45RO, underwent positive selection for CCR7 and left out terminally differentiated effector memory CD45RA+ cells. All donors were healthy HIV-negative adults lacking recent acute infections or vaccinations.

The receptor was derived from a man aged 18 to 30 in good health. Some clones in this sample may be carry-over from other donors' samples. Sequencing was carried out using naive CD8+ T cells from PBMCs. This chain connects TRBV29-1 to TRBJ2-1; D is perhaps TRBD2 (5 bases). The DNA for the CDR3 is TGCAGCGTTCCAAAGGCGGGCTCCTACAATGAGCAGTTCTTC. Residues: CSVPKAGSYNEQFF.